Listed below are T cell receptor beta chains from one sample, sequenced in a study of CD8 T cells in ankylosing spondylitis. TCRdb itself ran the 5' RACE reads through MiXCR, one entry per CDR3 protein. The data show about 250,000 distinct CDR3 sequences, with roughly 32% seen just once and around 4.2% held by the top ten. Sequencing used blood, either unsorted or a sorted T cell fraction (not recorded which). These receptors were obtained from a male donor with ankylosing spondylitis or in good health (not recorded which). CDR3s include the opening cysteine and the closing phenylalanine or tryptophan. Fields, in order: V gene, J gene, D gene, clone size, CDR3 DNA, CDR3 protein. D genes are given only for firm matches. Part of the rows lack a size; the others show once, few, many or a class for expanded clones.

V gene: TRBV12-3/TRBV12-4
J gene: TRBJ2-2
D gene: -
clone size: -
CDR3 DNA: TGTGCCAGCAGTTTTGGGGGAGTGGCCGGGGAGCTGTTTTTT
CDR3 protein: CASSFGGVAGELFF

V gene: TRBV6-1
J gene: TRBJ2-3
D gene: -
clone size: -
CDR3 DNA: TGTGCCAGCAACGCATCTCCGTACGAGCATCCCACAGATACGCAGTATTTT
CDR3 protein: CASNASPYEHPTDTQYF

V gene: TRBV20-1
J gene: TRBJ1-2
D gene: -
clone size: few
CDR3 DNA: TGCAGTGCTACAGAAGACAGTTATGGCTACACCTTC
CDR3 protein: CSATEDSYGYTF

V gene: TRBV12-3/TRBV12-4
J gene: TRBJ1-5
D gene: TRBD1
clone size: few
CDR3 DNA: TGTGCCAGCAGTTTGGCAGGGGGTAATCAGCCCCAGCATTTT
CDR3 protein: CASSLAGGNQPQHF

V gene: TRBV6-1
J gene: TRBJ2-5
D gene: TRBD1
clone size: -
CDR3 DNA: TGTGCCAGCAGCGACGGGGGACAGGGGGCTGCAGAGACCCAGTACTTC
CDR3 protein: CASSDGGQGAAETQYF

V gene: TRBV15
J gene: TRBJ2-3
D gene: TRBD2
clone size: once
CDR3 DNA: TGTGCCACCAGCATATCTAGCGGGGGGGTGGATACGCAGTATTTT
CDR3 protein: CATSISSGGVDTQYF

V gene: TRBV7-6
J gene: TRBJ2-7
D gene: -
clone size: -
CDR3 DNA: TGTGCCAGCAGCTTATCGGGACTTACCGCCTACGAGCAGTACTTC
CDR3 protein: CASSLSGLTAYEQYF

V gene: TRBV15
J gene: TRBJ2-3
D gene: TRBD2
clone size: -
CDR3 DNA: TGTGCCACCAGGAGCACGACTAGCGGGGGACCAGATACGCAGTATTTT
CDR3 protein: CATRSTTSGGPDTQYF

V gene: TRBV7-2
J gene: TRBJ2-1
D gene: TRBD2
clone size: -
CDR3 DNA: TGTGCCAGCAGCCCAGGACTAGCAGATTACAATGAGCAGTTCTTC
CDR3 protein: CASSPGLADYNEQFF

V gene: TRBV12-3/TRBV12-4
J gene: TRBJ2-4
D gene: -
clone size: -
CDR3 DNA: TGTGCCAGCAGTCCTGACATTCGCTTCCTAGCCAAAAACATTCAGTACTTC
CDR3 protein: CASSPDIRFLAKNIQYF

V gene: TRBV11-1
J gene: TRBJ2-5
D gene: -
clone size: few
CDR3 DNA: TGTGCCAGCAGCTTACAGGGGCCCCAAGAGACCCAGTACTTC
CDR3 protein: CASSLQGPQETQYF

V gene: TRBV4-2
J gene: TRBJ2-7
D gene: -
clone size: few
CDR3 DNA: TGTGCCAGCAGCCAATCATTCGCCTACGAGCAGTACTTC
CDR3 protein: CASSQSFAYEQYF

V gene: TRBV19
J gene: TRBJ2-1
D gene: TRBD1
clone size: -
CDR3 DNA: TGTGCCAGTGGACAGGGAGGATCCTCCTACAATGAGCAGTTCTTC
CDR3 protein: CASGQGGSSYNEQFF

V gene: TRBV20-1
J gene: TRBJ1-2
D gene: TRBD1
clone size: -
CDR3 DNA: TGCAGTGCTAGAGCGACAGGGAACTATGGCTACACCTTC
CDR3 protein: CSARATGNYGYTF

V gene: TRBV11-2
J gene: TRBJ2-5
D gene: TRBD1
clone size: -
CDR3 DNA: TGTGCCAGCAGCTCGCGGACAGGGTGGGGAGAGACCCAGTACTTC
CDR3 protein: CASSSRTGWGETQYF

V gene: TRBV29-1
J gene: TRBJ2-1
D gene: TRBD2
clone size: few
CDR3 DNA: TGCAGCGTTGAAGGACTAGCGAGACACAATGAGCAGTTCTTC
CDR3 protein: CSVEGLARHNEQFF

V gene: TRBV20-1
J gene: TRBJ1-1
D gene: -
clone size: -
CDR3 DNA: TGCAGTGCTAACCAACCAGTTAACACTGAAGCTTTCTTT
CDR3 protein: CSANQPVNTEAFF

V gene: TRBV6-1
J gene: TRBJ2-3
D gene: TRBD1
clone size: few
CDR3 DNA: TGTGCCAGCTCCCGGACAGGCGACACAGATACGCAGTATTTT
CDR3 protein: CASSRTGDTDTQYF

V gene: TRBV7-8
J gene: TRBJ2-7
D gene: -
clone size: few
CDR3 DNA: TGTGCCAGCAGTCGAAGCATAATCTACGAGCAGTACTTC
CDR3 protein: CASSRSIIYEQYF

V gene: TRBV6-4
J gene: TRBJ2-7
D gene: -
clone size: -
CDR3 DNA: TGTGCCAGCAGTGACGGGAGCGGTTACGAGCAGTACTTC
CDR3 protein: CASSDGSGYEQYF

V gene: TRBV12-3/TRBV12-4
J gene: TRBJ2-3
D gene: -
clone size: -
CDR3 DNA: TGTGCCAGCAGTTTTTGGAGTGTGGCCACGGCAGATACGCAGTATTTT
CDR3 protein: CASSFWSVATADTQYF

V gene: TRBV4-1
J gene: TRBJ2-3
D gene: -
clone size: -
CDR3 DNA: TGCGCCAGCAGCCAAGGCAGGAGAGATACGCAGTATTTT
CDR3 protein: CASSQGRRDTQYF

V gene: TRBV5-5
J gene: TRBJ1-3
D gene: -
clone size: -
CDR3 DNA: TGTGCCAGCACCGACGGGGGCTCTGGAAACACCATATATTTT
CDR3 protein: CASTDGGSGNTIYF

V gene: TRBV20-1
J gene: TRBJ2-4
D gene: -
clone size: -
CDR3 DNA: TGCAGTGCGCGTCCAGGGGGAGGCAAAAACATTCAGTACTTC
CDR3 protein: CSARPGGGKNIQYF

V gene: TRBV7-2
J gene: TRBJ2-3
D gene: TRBD2
clone size: -
CDR3 DNA: TGTGCCAGCAGCTTAGGGACTAGCGGGGGGGTGGATACGCAGTATTTT
CDR3 protein: CASSLGTSGGVDTQYF

V gene: TRBV6-5
J gene: TRBJ2-5
D gene: -
clone size: many
CDR3 DNA: TGTGCCAGCGCAGTTACTGGCAGGGAAGAGACCCAGTACTTC
CDR3 protein: CASAVTGREETQYF

V gene: TRBV4-2
J gene: TRBJ2-7
D gene: TRBD2
clone size: -
CDR3 DNA: TGTGCCAGCAGCCCAAAAAGGTTAGATGTACTAGCGTCGACCTACGAGCAGTACTTC
CDR3 protein: CASSPKRLDVLASTYEQYF

V gene: TRBV4-2
J gene: TRBJ1-4
D gene: -
clone size: -
CDR3 DNA: TGTGCCAGCAGCCAGGATAGGACCGATTTTGAAAAACTGTTTTTT
CDR3 protein: CASSQDRTDFEKLFF